This entry describes one T cell receptor beta chain. Its antigen is undetermined. Constant-region reverse primers amplified full-length variable regions, followed by semi-nested Nested Universal Primer A PCR. TCRdb reprocessed the 5' RACE reads via MiXCR and lists one record per CDR3 protein. Found here are tens of thousands of distinct CDR3 sequences, 28% of them singletons; the top ten hold more than 3%. Study observations and caveats: Larger-cohort validation covered only one TCR beta V-J rearrangement.

In germline, CDR1 is SGHRS, CDR2 YFSETQ. The CDR3 is made up of 16 amino acids. V lost 5 bases to trimming and J lost 5 bases, with 19 bases between them. Sample: tumor-infiltrating memory CD4+ T cells sorted from the breast tumor. This sample's subset: memory CD4+ T cells, CD4+CD45RO+CD25-. This TCR came from a female donor with breast cancer. The chain links TRBV5-1 to TRBJ2-2; possibly TRBD2 for D (6 bases). The CDR3 region is CASSPSAGSRTGELFF. Written as DNA, the CDR3 is TGCGCCAGCAGTCCATCGGCGGGGTCGAGGACCGGGGAGCTGTTTTTT.